The clone carrying this TCR beta chain was recorded a few times. From around 500 ng of total RNA, TCR beta-specific cDNA was reverse-transcribed using a constant-region primer. ARM-PCR was slightly modified, and three nested multiplex PCR rounds with it gave rise to the TCR beta libraries. A C-beta reverse primer was combined with TRBV1-TRBV30 forward primers in the first two PCR rounds, and each round had 9 to 10 cycles. TCRdb reprocessed the multiplex PCR reads with MiXCR, giving one entry per CDR3 protein. The repertoire holds fewer than 350,000 distinct CDR3 sequences, with approximately 64% as singletons. The V end was cut by 7 bases, the J end by 1 base, with 8 bases between. CDR3 size: 13 residues. CDR1 is LNHDA and CDR2 is SQIVND in the germline V gene (reference sequence). These data belong to a study of tumor-infiltrating lymphocytes in primary liver carcinoma. About the research overall: Men and women, 30 to 69 years of age, made up the patients.

Germline DNA was extracted alongside blood RNA, which was obtained from unsorted whole blood. Before any surgery took place, 3 to 5 milliliters of peripheral blood were collected. This TCR came from a middle-aged man with primary liver carcinoma and hepatitis B virus infection. Sequencing was performed on peripheral blood. The chain is built from TRBV19 and TRBJ1-5; D not certain. The DNA for the CDR3 is TGTGCCAGTACGGGGAGGAGCAATCAGCCCCAGCATTTT. Its translation is CASTGRSNQPQHF.